The 9 T cell receptor beta chains listed next were all sequenced from one sample in a study of human T cells and chemical hapten exposure. TCRdb called the RACE reads again in MiXCR, with one record for every CDR3 protein. The table has under 120,000 distinct CDR3 sequences, roughly 9.6% seen once; the top ten hold around 3.5%. Stated time point: patch test 1, 2 weeks after DPC sensitization. As to treatment: therapeutic diphenylcyclopropenone sensitization with weekly scalp DPC. The sample here was whole blood, taken in connection with sensitization to the hapten diphenylcyclopropenone (DPC). The receptor set was obtained from a woman aged 35 to 49 with alopecia areata. Some clones in this sample may be carry-over from other donors' samples.

This clonotype was counted a few times. V is TRBV7-9 and J is TRBJ1-1; D may be TRBD1 (5 bases). The CDR3 has 17 residues. Trimming took off 5 bases at V and 6 bases at J, with 25 bases between the two ends. Germline-derived CDR1 and CDR2 are SEHNR and FQNEAQ (reference sequence). The CDR3 sequence: CASSLSGNTVARAEAFF. DNA of the CDR3: TGTGCCAGCAGCCTCTCCGGTAACACCGTCGCCAGGGCTGAAGCTTTCTTT.

This clonotype has just a few counts. V is TRBV9 and J is TRBJ2-3; D is undetermined. This CDR3 region has 14 residues. V was clipped by 0 bases and J by 4 bases, with 9 bases between them. CDR1 and CDR2 from the germline V gene are SGDLS and YYNGEE. The CDR3: CASSVASAADTQYF. The CDR3 DNA follows: TGTGCCAGCAGCGTAGCAAGCGCCGCAGATACGCAGTATTTT.

At least ten counts were recorded for this clonotype. CDR3 loop: CASSFGTVNTEAFF. The CDR3, as DNA: TGTGCCAGCAGTTTTGGGACCGTTAACACTGAAGCTTTCTTT. This chain links TRBV6-2 or TRBV6-3 with TRBJ1-1; possible D gene TRBD1, 5 bases. The CDR3 runs 14 residues. The germline gives CDR1 MNHEY, CDR2 SVGEGT. Trimming took off 4 bases at V and 2 bases at J, with 11 bases between the two ends.

This clonotype was seen more than once but under ten times. The gene calls are TRBV20-1 and TRBJ2-3; 7 nucleotides align to TRBD2. CDR1 and CDR2 from the germline V gene are DFQATT and SNEGSKA (reference sequence). V lost 3 bases and J lost 2; bases outside the gene matches: 14. CDR3 length equals 17 residues. The CDR3 loop is CSARGVGRERVTDTQYF. CDR3 nucleotides: TGCAGTGCTAGGGGTGTTGGGCGGGAGCGTGTCACAGATACGCAGTATTTT.

This clonotype has just a few counts. The CDR3 nucleotides read TGTGCCAGCAGCCACGGAGGAGCCGGGGAGCAGTACTTC. Translated: CASSHGGAGEQYF. The chain combines TRBV12-3 or TRBV12-4 with TRBJ2-7; D may be TRBD2 (5 bases). The V end was cut by 6 bases, the J end by 7 bases, with 16 bases between. The CDR3 runs 13 residues.

This clonotype has a count of ten or more. The V and J genes are TRBV5-6 and TRBJ2-3; tentatively, D is TRBD1 or TRBD2 (6 bases each). Germline V gene lookup returns CDR1 SGHDT and CDR2 YYEEEE. The CDR3 loop spans 15 amino acids. The V gene lost 0 bases and the J gene lost 4 bases, with 12 bases spanning the gap. CDR3 protein: CASSLGGGGADTQYF. The CDR3 DNA is TGTGCCAGCAGCTTGGGCGGAGGGGGAGCAGATACGCAGTATTTT.

Ten or more counts support this clonotype. The chain links TRBV4-3 to TRBJ2-5, with TRBD2 matching 8 bases. V shed 4 bases and J 2 bases; nucleotides not matched to a gene: 6. The CDR3 has 15 amino acids. Germline-derived CDR1 and CDR2 are LGHNA and YSLEER. The CDR3 region is CASSPSGGWQETQYF. The CDR3 DNA is TGCGCCAGCAGCCCGAGCGGGGGTTGGCAAGAGACCCAGTACTTC.

The chain is built from TRBV4-1 and TRBJ1-4; D possibly corresponds to TRBD1 (5 bases). This CDR3 has 15 residues. The V and J ends lost 0 bases and 7 bases respectively, with 12 bases between them. Germline V gene data show CDR1 as MGHRA and CDR2 as YSYEKL. The CDR3 DNA sequence: TGCGCCAGCAGCCAAGACCCGGGACGGGGTGAAAAACTGTTTTTT. It yields the protein CASSQDPGRGEKLFF.

The table lists this clonotype with many counts. The chain carries TRBV3-1 and TRBJ1-2, with 8 bases fitting TRBD1. Germline CDR1 reads LGHDT; CDR2 reads YNNKEL (reference sequence). This CDR3 contains 12 residues. V dropped 4 bases and J dropped 8; count of bases not matched to a gene: 3. CDR3 sequence reads: CASSPAGGGYTF. The DNA for the CDR3 is TGTGCCAGCAGCCCCGCAGGGGGCGGCTACACCTTC.